The entry below gives a single T cell receptor beta chain sequence along with its context. Its antigen has not been determined. No much larger clonotype is one base removed from it; base qualities were not supplied. The data originate from a study of T-cell reconstitution after alpha-beta-depleted transplantation in children (dated by TCRdb to 2015 to 2016). Some background on the complete study: T-cell immune reconstitution after TCRalphabeta/CD19-depleted allogeneic hematopoietic cell transplantation in children was quantitatively tracked in the study by means of TCR repertoire profiling.

Libraries were prepared through PCR. Instrument used: Illumina HiSeq 2500. Molecular barcoding was employed in the preparation of TCR libraries, with unique molecular identifiers being used to normalize TCRbeta repertoire quantification. TCRdb reprocessing: public reads trimmed at Q25 with fastp, clones called with MiXCR, in-frame beta chains kept. Every distinct CDR3 protein forms one entry, paired with its most common genes and DNA. The table for this sample lists fewer than 400,000 distinct CDR3 sequences; approximately 23% of them were counted only once. Around 9.9% of the sample comes from the top ten. General study outcomes and caveats: The apparently early alphabetaT-cell count recovery about two months after transplant was reportedly dependent on only several hundred rapidly expanded clones derived from non-depleted graft cells. In some patients, the high TCRbeta diversity seen at day 60 was put down to recipient T cells and intrathymic progenitors that had survived conditioning. Over subsequent months, a decline in hyperexpanded clone frequencies was noted, and after one year, T-cell counts and TCRbeta diversity were mostly ascribed to newly produced T cells.

CDR1 and CDR2 are drawn from the germline V gene: SGHDT, YYEEEE. The junction shows trimming of 3 bases on V and 1 base on J, plus 7 bases between the germline ends. The cysteine opens and the phenylalanine closes a CDR3 of 14 amino acids. Only the CDR3 portion is preserved as DNA: 42 bases, with reading frame beginning at the first base. What this sample's treatment or condition label stands for: allogeneic hematopoietic cell transplantation with graft depleted of TCRalphabeta T cells and CD19 B cells. Transplant recipients were children who received TCRalphabeta/CD19-depleted allogeneic hematopoietic cell grafts.

The receptor was isolated from a male patient between 5 and 17 years old who had a stem cell transplant for acute lymphoblastic leukemia, so the T cells may come from the graft donor. The V and J genes are TRBV5-6 and TRBJ2-2, and the D gene may be TRBD1, 6 bases matching. The sequencing here drew on PBMCs, mostly from graft donor cells, taken 180 days after TCRalphabeta/CD19-depleted stem cell transplant. DNA sequence: TGTGCCAGCAGCTGGGGACAGAACACCGGGGAGCTGTTTTTT. It specifies CASSWGQNTGELFF.